This T cell receptor beta chain derives from a study of human T cells and chemical hapten exposure. Regarding time point: patch test 3, about 24 weeks after DPC sensitization. Treatment described: therapeutic diphenylcyclopropenone sensitization with weekly scalp DPC. Researchers extracted total RNA from unfractionated whole blood. CDR1 is SGHRS and CDR2 is YFSETQ in the germline V gene. V lost 3 bases to trimming and J lost 2 bases, with 11 bases between them. The CDR3 totals 14 residues. This clonotype was counted only a few times. Under the authors' procedure: A per-sample median of approximately 87,000 TCRs was observed, with counts ranging from roughly 20,000 to 750,000. MiXCR was run by TCRdb on the RACE reads, yielding one entry per CDR3 protein. The V and J calls and clone size come from TCRdb's table, not from the authors' own analysis. Here the sample spans 150,000 to 200,000 distinct CDR3 sequences, more than 20% being singletons.

This sequence was found in a woman aged 35 to 49 with alopecia areata. Some clones in this sample may be carry-over from other donors' samples. The sequenced sample was whole blood, obtained in connection with sensitization to the hapten diphenylcyclopropenone (DPC). The chain combines TRBV5-1 with TRBJ1-2; D unclear. CDR3 residues: CASSSGLDNYGYTF. For the CDR3, the DNA is TGCGCCAGCAGCTCCGGACTGGACAACTATGGCTACACCTTC.